This TCR beta chain was found in a study of cytomegalovirus exposure and HLA in healthy donors. Repertoires were generated with immunoSEQ multiplex PCR, while TCRdb's copy carries only in-frame clones and drops some. The sample contains around 250,000 clones, roughly 90% of which appear only once. Concerning this clone itself: The antigen is undetermined.

Overall study findings and caveats: Many donors shared some public TCRs, even though most TCR sequences were rare. Per published reports, the classifier diagnosed cytomegalovirus status with high specificity and sensitivity. The study flagged about 160 TCR beta chains as cytomegalovirus-associated.

The donors formed part of the approximately 130-subject validation cohort, distinct from the 666-subject first cohort. CDR1 SNHLY and CDR2 FYNNEI come from the germline V gene. The length of the CDR3 is 16 residues. Trimming cost V 6 bases and J 7 bases; bases outside gene matches: 17. This clonotype was sampled from a young woman in good health and CMV-seronegative. Sequenced input: PBMCs. The chain uses TRBV2 and TRBJ1-2; 7 nucleotides agree with TRBD1. The CDR3 region has the DNA TGTGCCAGCAGCCCCGTGTCAGGGGGGCTGGATGGTGGCTACACCTTC. Amino acids: CASSPVSGGLDGGYTF. Using reference TRBV2 and TRBJ1-2 for the parts outside the CDR3, the full variable domain is EPEVTQTPSHQVTQMGQEVILRCVPISNHLYFYWYRQILGQKVEFLVSFYNNEISEKSEIFDDQFSVERPDGSNFTLKIRSTKLEDSAMYFCASSPVSGGLDGGYTFGSGTRLTVV.